What follows are 5 T cell receptor beta chains derived from one specimen sequenced in a study of tumor-infiltrating lymphocytes in primary liver carcinoma. From 400 to 500 ng total RNA, TCR beta cDNA was generated with a primer in the constant region. Slightly modified ARM-PCR with three nested multiplex PCR rounds yielded TCR beta libraries. The two initial PCR rounds, nine to eleven cycles each, used TRBV1-TRBV30 forward and C-beta reverse primers. TCRdb itself ran the multiplex PCR reads through MiXCR, one entry per CDR3 protein. The sample lists about 200,000 distinct CDR3 sequences, approximately 64% occurring once. The source of the blood RNA was unsorted whole blood, and germline DNA was extracted as well. The source material was peripheral blood. The receptor source for this set is a woman aged 55-69 years with primary liver carcinoma and hepatitis B virus infection.

On this clonotype itself: This may be a read error: a much more frequent sequence differs by one nucleotide. This rearrangement joins TRBV6-2 or TRBV6-3 to TRBJ2-7; D might be TRBD2 (6 bases). Germline CDR1 reads MNHEY; CDR2 reads SVGEGT. This CDR3 is 13 amino acids long. CDR3 protein: CVGRASASYEQYF. CDR3 coding DNA: TGTGTCGGCAGGGCTAGCGCTTCCTACGAGCAGTACTTC.

Remarks on this clonotype: This may be a read error: a much more frequent sequence differs by one nucleotide. V gene TRBV29-1 combines with J gene TRBJ1-3, with 10 bases identical to TRBD1. Germline V CDR1 and CDR2: SQVTM, ANQGSEA. The ends lost 5 bases at V and 3 bases at J; junction bases unmatched: 4. CDR3 length: 14 amino acids. The CDR3 DNA is TGCAGCGTTATGGACAGGGGGGTTGGAAACACCATATATTTT. It translates to CSVMDRGVGNTIYF.

The rearrangement links TRBV12-3 or TRBV12-4 to TRBJ2-5; D tentatively fits TRBD1 or TRBD2 (5 bases each). The CDR3 is made up of 15 amino acids. V dropped 3 bases and J dropped 3 bases, with 14 bases sitting between them. The CDR3 DNA reads TGTGCCAGCAGTTTTTCTCCGGGGCTAAAAGAGACCCAGTACTTC. It encodes CASSFSPGLKETQYF.

V usage is TRBV7-8 and J usage is TRBJ2-7; D is unresolved. The CDR3 sequence is 17 residues long. The V gene's germline CDR1 is SGHVS and CDR2 FQNEAQ. V lost 1 base and J lost 5, with 21 bases in between. The CDR3 nucleotides read TGTGCCAGCAGCTTAGAAATCGCTTCTCGATCGTCCCACGAGCAGTACTTC. This sequence encodes CASSLEIASRSSHEQYF. Supplemented by reference TRBV7-8 and TRBJ2-7, the full variable domain reads GAGVSQSPRYKVAKRGQDVALRCDPISGHVSLFWYQQALGQGPEFLTYFQNEAQLDKSGLPSDRFFAERPEGSVSTLKIQRTQQEDSAVYLCASSLEIASRSSHEQYFGPGTRLTVT.

This clonotype turned up a few times. A much larger clone sits a single nucleotide away, making a read error possible. This sequence joins TRBV29-1 and TRBJ1-1, with 9 bases that match TRBD1. CDR1 and CDR2 (germline): SQVTM, ANQGSEA. This CDR3 has 15 amino acids. CDR3: CSVVAGTGRTTEALF. For the CDR3, the DNA is TGCAGCGTCGTCGCCGGGACAGGGCGCACCACTGAAGCTCTCTTT. The whole variable domain, remainder taken from reference TRBV29-1 and TRBJ1-1, is SAVISQKPSRDICQRGTSLTIQCQVDSQVTMMFWYRQQPGQSLTLIATANQGSEATYESGFVIDKFPISRPNLTFSTLTVSNMSPEDSSIYLCSVVAGTGRTTEALFGQGTRLTVV.